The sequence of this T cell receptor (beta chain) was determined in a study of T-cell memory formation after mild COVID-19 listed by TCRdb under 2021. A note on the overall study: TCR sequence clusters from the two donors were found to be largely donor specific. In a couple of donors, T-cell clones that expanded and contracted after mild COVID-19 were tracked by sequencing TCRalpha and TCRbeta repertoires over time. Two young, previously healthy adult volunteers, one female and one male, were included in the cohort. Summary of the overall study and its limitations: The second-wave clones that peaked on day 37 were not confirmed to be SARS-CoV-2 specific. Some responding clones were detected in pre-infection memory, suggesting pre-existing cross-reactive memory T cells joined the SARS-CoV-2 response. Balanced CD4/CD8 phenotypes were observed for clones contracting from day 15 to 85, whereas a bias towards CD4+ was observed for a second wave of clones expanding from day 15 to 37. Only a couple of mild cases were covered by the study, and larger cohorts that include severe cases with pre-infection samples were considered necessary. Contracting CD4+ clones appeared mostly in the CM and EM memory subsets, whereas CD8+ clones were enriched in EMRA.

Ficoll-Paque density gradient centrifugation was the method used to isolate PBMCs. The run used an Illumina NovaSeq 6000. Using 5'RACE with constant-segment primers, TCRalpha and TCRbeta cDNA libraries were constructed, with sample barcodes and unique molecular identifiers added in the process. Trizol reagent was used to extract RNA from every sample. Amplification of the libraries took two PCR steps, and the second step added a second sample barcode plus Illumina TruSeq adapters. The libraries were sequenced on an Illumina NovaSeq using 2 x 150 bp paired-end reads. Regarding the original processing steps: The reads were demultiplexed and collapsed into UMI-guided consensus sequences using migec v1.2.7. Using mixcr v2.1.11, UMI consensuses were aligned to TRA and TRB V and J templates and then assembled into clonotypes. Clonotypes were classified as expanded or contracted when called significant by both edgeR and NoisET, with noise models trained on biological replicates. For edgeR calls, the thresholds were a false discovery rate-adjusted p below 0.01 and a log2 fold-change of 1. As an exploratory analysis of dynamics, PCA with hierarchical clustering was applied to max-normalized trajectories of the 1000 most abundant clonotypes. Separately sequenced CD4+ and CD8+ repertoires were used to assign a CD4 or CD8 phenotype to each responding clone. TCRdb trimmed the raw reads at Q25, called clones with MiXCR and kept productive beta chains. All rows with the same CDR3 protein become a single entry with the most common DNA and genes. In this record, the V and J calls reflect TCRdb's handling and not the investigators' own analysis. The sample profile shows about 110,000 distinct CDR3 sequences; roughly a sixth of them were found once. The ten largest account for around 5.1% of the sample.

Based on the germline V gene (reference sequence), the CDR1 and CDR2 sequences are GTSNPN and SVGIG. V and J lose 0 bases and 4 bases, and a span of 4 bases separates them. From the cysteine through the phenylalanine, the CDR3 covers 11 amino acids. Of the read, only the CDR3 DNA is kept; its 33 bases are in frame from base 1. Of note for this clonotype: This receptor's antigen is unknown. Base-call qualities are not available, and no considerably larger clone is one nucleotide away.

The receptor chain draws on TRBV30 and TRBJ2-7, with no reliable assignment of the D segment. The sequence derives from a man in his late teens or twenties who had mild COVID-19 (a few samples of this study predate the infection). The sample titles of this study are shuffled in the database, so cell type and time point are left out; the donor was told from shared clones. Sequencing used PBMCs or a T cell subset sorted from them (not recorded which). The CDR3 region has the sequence CAWSVKYEQYF. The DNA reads TGTGCCTGGAGTGTAAAGTACGAGCAGTACTTC.